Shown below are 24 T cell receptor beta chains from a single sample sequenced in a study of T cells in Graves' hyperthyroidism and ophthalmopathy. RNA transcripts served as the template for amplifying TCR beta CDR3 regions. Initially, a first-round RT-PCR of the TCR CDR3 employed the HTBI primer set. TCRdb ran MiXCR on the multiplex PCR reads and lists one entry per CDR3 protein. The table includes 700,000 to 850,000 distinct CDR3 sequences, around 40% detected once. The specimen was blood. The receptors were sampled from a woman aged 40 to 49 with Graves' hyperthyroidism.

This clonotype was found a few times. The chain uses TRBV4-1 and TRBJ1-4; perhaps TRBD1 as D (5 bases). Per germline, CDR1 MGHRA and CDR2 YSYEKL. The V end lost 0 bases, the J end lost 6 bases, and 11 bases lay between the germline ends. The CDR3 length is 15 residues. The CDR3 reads CASSQDPRGDEKLFF. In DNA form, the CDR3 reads TGCGCCAGCAGCCAAGATCCACGGGGCGATGAAAAACTGTTTTTT.

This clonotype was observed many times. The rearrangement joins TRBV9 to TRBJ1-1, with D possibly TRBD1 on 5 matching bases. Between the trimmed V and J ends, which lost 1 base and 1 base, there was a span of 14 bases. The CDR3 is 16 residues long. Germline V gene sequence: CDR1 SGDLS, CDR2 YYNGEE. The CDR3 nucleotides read TGTGCCAGCAGCGTAAGCCCAACGACAGAGAACACTGAAGCTTTCTTT. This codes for CASSVSPTTENTEAFF.

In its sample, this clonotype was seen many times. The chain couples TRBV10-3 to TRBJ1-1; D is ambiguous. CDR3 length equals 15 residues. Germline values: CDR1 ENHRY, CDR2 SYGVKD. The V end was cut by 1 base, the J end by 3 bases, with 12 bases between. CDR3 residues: CAISEYGRADTEAFF. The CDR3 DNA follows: TGTGCCATCAGTGAGTACGGTCGTGCGGACACTGAAGCTTTCTTT.

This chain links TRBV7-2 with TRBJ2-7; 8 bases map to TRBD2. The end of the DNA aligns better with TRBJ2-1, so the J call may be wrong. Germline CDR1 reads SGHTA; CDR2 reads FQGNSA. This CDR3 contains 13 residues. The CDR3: CASSHGTSNEQFF. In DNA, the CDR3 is TGTGCCAGCAGTCACGGGACTAGCAATGAGCAGTTCTTC.

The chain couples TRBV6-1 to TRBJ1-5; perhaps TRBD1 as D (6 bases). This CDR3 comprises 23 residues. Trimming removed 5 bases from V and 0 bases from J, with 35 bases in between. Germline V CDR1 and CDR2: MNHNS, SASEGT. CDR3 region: CASSLRGLGGLGETPYSNQPQHF. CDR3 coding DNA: TGTGCCAGCAGTCTCCGGGGGCTGGGGGGCCTGGGGGAAACACCATATAGCAATCAGCCCCAGCATTTT.

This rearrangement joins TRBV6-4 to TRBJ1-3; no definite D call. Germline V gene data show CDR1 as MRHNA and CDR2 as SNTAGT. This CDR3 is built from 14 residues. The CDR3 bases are TGTGTCAGTCCGACTGATTCCTCTGGAAACACCATATATTTT. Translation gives CVSPTDSSGNTIYF.

The CDR3 DNA reads as TGTGCCAGCAGTGAAAATATTAGCGGGGGGCACACAGATACGCAGTATTTT. Protein sequence: CASSENISGGHTDTQYF. The chain uses TRBV25-1 and TRBJ2-3; 10 nucleotides match TRBD2. After removal of 2 bases from V and 2 bases from J, the junction contained 7 bases not matched to a gene. Germline values: CDR1 MGHDK, CDR2 SYGVNS. This CDR3 comprises 17 residues.

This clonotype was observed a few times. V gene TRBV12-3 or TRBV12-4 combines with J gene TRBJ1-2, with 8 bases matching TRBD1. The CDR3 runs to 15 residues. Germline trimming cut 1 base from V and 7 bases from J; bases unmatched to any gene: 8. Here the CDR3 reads CASSLVRQGLAGYTF. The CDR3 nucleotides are TGTGCCAGCAGTTTAGTCCGACAGGGGCTCGCTGGCTACACCTTC.

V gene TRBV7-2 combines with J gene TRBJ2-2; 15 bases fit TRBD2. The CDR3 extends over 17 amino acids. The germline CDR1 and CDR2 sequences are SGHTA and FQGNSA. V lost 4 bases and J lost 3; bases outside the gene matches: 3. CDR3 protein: CASSWTSGGADTGELFF. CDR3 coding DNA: TGTGCCAGCAGCTGGACTAGCGGGGGGGCGGACACCGGGGAGCTGTTTTTT.

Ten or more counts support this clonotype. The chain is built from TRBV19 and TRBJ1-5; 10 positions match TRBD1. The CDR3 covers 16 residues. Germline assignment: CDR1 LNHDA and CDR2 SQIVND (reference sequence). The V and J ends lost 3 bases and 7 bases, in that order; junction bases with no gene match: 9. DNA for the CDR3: TGTGCCAGTAGTATGACAGGGGGCGCGACAAGGCAGCCCCAGCATTTT. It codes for CASSMTGGATRQPQHF.

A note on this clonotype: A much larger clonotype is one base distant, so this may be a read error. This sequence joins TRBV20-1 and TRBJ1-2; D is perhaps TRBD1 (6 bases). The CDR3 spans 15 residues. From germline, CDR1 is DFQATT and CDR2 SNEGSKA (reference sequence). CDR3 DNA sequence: TGCGGTGCTAGAGCTACGGACAGTGCGGGCTATGGCTACACCTTC. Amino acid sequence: CGARATDSAGYGYTF.

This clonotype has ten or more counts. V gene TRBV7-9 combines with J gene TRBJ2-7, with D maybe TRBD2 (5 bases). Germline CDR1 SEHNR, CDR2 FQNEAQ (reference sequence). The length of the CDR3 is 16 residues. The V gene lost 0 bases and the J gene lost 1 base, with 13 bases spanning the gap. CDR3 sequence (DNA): TGTGCCAGCAGCTTAGCCGCCGGAGGACTTTCCTACGAGCAGTACTTC. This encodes CASSLAAGGLSYEQYF.

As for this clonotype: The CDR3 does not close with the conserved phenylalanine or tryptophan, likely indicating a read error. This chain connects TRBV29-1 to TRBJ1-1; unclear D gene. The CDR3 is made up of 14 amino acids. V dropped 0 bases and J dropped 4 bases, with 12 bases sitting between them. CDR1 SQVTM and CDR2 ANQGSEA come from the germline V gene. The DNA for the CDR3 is TGCAGCGTTGAAGAATATACACAGAGCACTGAAGCTTTCCTT. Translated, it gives CSVEEYTQSTEAFL.

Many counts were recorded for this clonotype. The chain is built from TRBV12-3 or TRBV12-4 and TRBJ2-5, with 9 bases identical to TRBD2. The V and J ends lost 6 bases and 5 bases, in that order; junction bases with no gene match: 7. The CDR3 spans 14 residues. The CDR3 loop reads CASSSAGGLETQYF. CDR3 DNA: TGTGCCAGCAGCTCAGCGGGGGGCTTGGAGACCCAGTACTTC.

The chain's CDR3 is CASSVLEWGQPQHF. CDR3 DNA sequence: TGTGCCAGTAGTGTATTAGAGTGGGGTCAGCCCCAGCATTTT. The V gene is TRBV19, the J gene TRBJ1-5, with D uncertain. CDR1 LNHDA and CDR2 SQIVND come from the germline V gene (reference sequence). V was shortened by 5 bases and J by 6 bases, with 14 bases between the two germline ends. The CDR3 contains 14 residues.

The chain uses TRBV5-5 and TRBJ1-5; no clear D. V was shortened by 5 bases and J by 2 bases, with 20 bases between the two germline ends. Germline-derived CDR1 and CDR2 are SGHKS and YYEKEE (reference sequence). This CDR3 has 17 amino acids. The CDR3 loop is CASSYSWVYQGNQPQHF. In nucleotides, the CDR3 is TGTGCCAGCAGTTACTCGTGGGTGTACCAGGGCAATCAGCCCCAGCATTTT.

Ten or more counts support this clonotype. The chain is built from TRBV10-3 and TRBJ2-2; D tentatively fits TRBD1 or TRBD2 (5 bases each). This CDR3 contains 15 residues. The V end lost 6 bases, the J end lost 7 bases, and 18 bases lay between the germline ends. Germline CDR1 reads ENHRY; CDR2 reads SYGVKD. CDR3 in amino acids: CAIRATGPGVGELFF. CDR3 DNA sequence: TGTGCCATCAGAGCGACGGGACCCGGGGTCGGGGAGCTGTTTTTT.

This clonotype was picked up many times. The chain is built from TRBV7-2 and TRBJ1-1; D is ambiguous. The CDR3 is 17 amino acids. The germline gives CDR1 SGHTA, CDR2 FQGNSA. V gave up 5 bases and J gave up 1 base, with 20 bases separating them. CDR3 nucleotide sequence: TGTGCCAGCAGCGAACCGCCGGAACACTTTCGGAACACTGAAGCTTTCTTT. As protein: CASSEPPEHFRNTEAFF.

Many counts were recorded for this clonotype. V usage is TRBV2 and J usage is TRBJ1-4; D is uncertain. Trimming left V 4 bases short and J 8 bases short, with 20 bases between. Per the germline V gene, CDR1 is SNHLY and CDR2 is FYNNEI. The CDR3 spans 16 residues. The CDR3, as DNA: TGTGCCAGCAGTGCCCCAGAATTTGCAACTAGGGAAAAACTGTTTTTT. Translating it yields CASSAPEFATREKLFF.

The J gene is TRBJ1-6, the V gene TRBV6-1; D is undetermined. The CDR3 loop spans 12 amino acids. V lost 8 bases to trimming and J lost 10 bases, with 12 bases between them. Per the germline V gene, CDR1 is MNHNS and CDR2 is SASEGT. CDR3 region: CASGPSPSPLHF. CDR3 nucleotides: TGTGCCAGCGGACCCTCCCCCTCACCCCTCCACTTT.

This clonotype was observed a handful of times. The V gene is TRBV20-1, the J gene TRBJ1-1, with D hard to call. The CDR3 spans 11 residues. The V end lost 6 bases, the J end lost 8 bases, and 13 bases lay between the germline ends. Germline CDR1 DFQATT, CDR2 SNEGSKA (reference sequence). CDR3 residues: CSATPGPEAFF. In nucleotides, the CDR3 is TGCAGTGCCACCCCGGGCCCGGAAGCTTTCTTT.

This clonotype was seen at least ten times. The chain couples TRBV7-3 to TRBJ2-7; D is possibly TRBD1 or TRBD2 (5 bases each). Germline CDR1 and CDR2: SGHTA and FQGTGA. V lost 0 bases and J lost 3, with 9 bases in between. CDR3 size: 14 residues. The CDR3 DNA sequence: TGTGCCAGCAGCTTAACGCCAGGGAGCTACGAGCAGTACTTC. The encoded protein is CASSLTPGSYEQYF.

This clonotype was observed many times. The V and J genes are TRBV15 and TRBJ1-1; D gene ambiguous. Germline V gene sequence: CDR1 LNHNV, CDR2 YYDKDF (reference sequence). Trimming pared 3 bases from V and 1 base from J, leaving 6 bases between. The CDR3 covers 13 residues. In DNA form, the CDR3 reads TGTGCCACCAGCAGGGACGGGAACACTGAAGCTTTCTTT. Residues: CATSRDGNTEAFF.

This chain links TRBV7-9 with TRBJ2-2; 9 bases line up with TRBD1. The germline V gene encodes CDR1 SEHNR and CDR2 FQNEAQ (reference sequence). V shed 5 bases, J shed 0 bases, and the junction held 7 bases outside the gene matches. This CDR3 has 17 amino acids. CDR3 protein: CASSPRGTGSNTGELFF. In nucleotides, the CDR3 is TGTGCCAGCAGCCCCCGGGGGACAGGGTCGAACACCGGGGAGCTGTTTTTT.